The present entry profiles one T cell receptor beta chain with its context. The table lists this clonotype with a few counts. Its binding antigen is unknown. No much larger clone exists at a distance of one base, and base qualities are not known. These data originate in a study of spatial heterogeneity in lung cancer (dated by TCRdb to between 2019 and 2020). About the investigation overall: Beta-chain transcripts were consistently detected in greater numbers than alpha-chain transcripts, which likely reflects a higher abundance of beta-chain transcripts. In the raw uncorrected reads, each unique combination of TCR and UMI appeared more than ten times on average. Both alpha and beta chains were TCR-sequenced in 210 or so tumor regions, around 64 matched nontumor lung samples and around 54 PBMC samples obtained at surgery. Nonsynonymous mutation counts, determined by whole-exome sequencing of tumor tissue, were related to TCR repertoire features. In non-small cell lung cancer, the study made a quantitative comparison of TCR alpha and beta repertoires among multiple tumor regions, matched nontumor lung and blood.

Here is what the overall study found, with its caveats: Additional single-cell paired TCR alpha and beta sequencing was considered necessary to confirm, at a functional level, the hypothesis that regional TCRs recognize regional mutations. Ubiquitous expanded tumor TCRs showed up in blood more often at tumor resection than at routine follow-up.

The method was 5' RACE. Sequencing used a NextSeq 500. To allow correction of PCR and sequencing errors, the TCR library protocol tagged every TCR cDNA molecule with a unique molecular identifier. On the study's bioinformatics: TCR identification, UMI-based error correction and CDR3 extraction were all carried out with Decombinator tools. TCRs above a frequency of 2 per 1,000, corresponding to the top 1% of the tumor frequency distribution, were defined as expanded. Renyi diversity was calculated using the R vegan package after each repertoire was subsampled 100 times to 5,000 TCRs. To build CDR3 similarity networks, amino acid triplet string-kernel similarity was used, and CDR3s were connected when their pairwise similarity was above 0.82. Using fastp at Q25 and MiXCR, TCRdb reprocessed the public reads and kept productive beta chains. Duplicate CDR3 protein sequences are folded into a single record with the most common DNA and genes. These V and J calls are TCRdb output, not the study's own analysis. This sample lists tens of thousands of distinct CDR3 sequences; roughly 8% were detected once. Roughly 7.1% of the sample is held by the ten biggest clonotypes.

Counted from cysteine to phenylalanine, this CDR3 has 16 amino acids. Only CDR3 DNA remains: 48 bases, in frame from the first base. Read against the paper, the sample's time point label means: sample taken at primary tumor resection. Samples were obtained from 72 patients with early-stage, untreated non-small cell lung cancer from the lung TRACERx cohort. For TCR sequencing, whole RNA was extracted from tumor and nontumor lung tissue, or from cryopreserved PBMC samples, and no cell sorting was done. Only patients with enough RNA available from two or more tumor regions were chosen for TCR sequencing.

This sample comprised PBMCs, obtained at surgery. The receptor chain draws on TRBV3-2 and TRBJ2-1; TRBD2 was called by the table and not checked on the DNA. TRBV3-2 is recorded as a pseudogene. The clonotype originates from a male donor with early-stage non-small cell lung cancer. The DNA reads TGTGCCAGCAGCCAATACCGGGAGGGGTCCTACAATGAGCAGTTCTTC. This is translated as CASSQYREGSYNEQFF.